What follows describes a single T cell receptor (beta chain). Many counts were recorded for this clonotype. Its antigen specificity is not known. No much larger clonotype is one base removed from it; base qualities were not supplied. Trimming removed 1 base from V and 7 bases from J, leaving 10 bases between the germline ends. From its cysteine to its phenylalanine, the CDR3 spans 13 amino acids. Only the CDR3 region is kept as DNA, spanning 39 bases read in frame from base 1. The germline V gene sets CDR1 to SNHLY and CDR2 to FYNNEI. Library construction relied on 5' RACE. Sequencing was performed on a NextSeq 500. To correct for sequencing error and PCR bias, the TCR library protocol tagged individual cDNA molecules with unique molecular identifiers. Both TCR alpha and beta chains were sequenced, and tight co-correlation was observed between alpha and beta sequence abundances in each sample. The original pipeline was this. Decombinator V4 was used to perform V gene, J gene and CDR3 annotation of TCR sequences. Expanded TCRs were defined as changing significantly between any two time points under a Poisson model with p below 0.0001. TCR abundances were normalised to the total number of TCRs sequenced per sample and were expressed as counts per million. TRAV1-2 paired with TRAJ12, TRAJ20 or TRAJ33 defined MAIT TCRs, while TRAV10 paired with TRAJ18 defined iNKT TCRs. VDJdb, accessed on 1 November 2021, was searched for TCRs annotated for CMV, EBV and SARS-CoV-2, and TCRs annotated for more than one antigen were excluded. The public reads were reanalyzed by TCRdb: fastp trimming at Q25, MiXCR alignment, in-frame beta chains only. Entries that share a CDR3 protein sequence are merged under the most common genes and DNA. The V and J calls, along with clone size, are taken from TCRdb and not from the paper's own processing. Counted in this sample were roughly 26,000 distinct CDR3 sequences; about 3.8% of them appeared once. 6.2% of the sample lies in the top ten.

This was a case-control study nested in a cohort of healthcare workers in London, UK, who had nasopharyngeal swab PCR tests and blood samples taken every week. Healthcare workers were recruited during the week of the UK lockdown, between 23 and 31 March 2020, and followed weekly for up to roughly 16 weeks. The sample is drawn from a study of early T cells in non-severe SARS-CoV-2 infection (dated by TCRdb to the early 2020s). The study in broad terms: Because TCR sequencing relied on bulk RNA taken from unsorted whole blood, pairing of alpha and beta chains was not possible.

Study-level results and caveats: VDJdb matching was skewed toward anti-spike CD8 responses, so virus-specific expansions were likely underestimated and private and CD4 specificities were missed.

The chain was built from TRBV2 and TRBJ2-5; a confident D gene designation cannot be given. The receptor comes from an adult who was a healthcare worker with PCR-confirmed SARS-CoV-2 infection or an uninfected control (not recorded which). The sequencing sample was made of whole blood. The nucleotide sequence is TGTGCCAGCAGTGAAGATGCGCTCGGGACCCAGTACTTC. This gives the protein CASSEDALGTQYF. When the CDR3 is completed using the reference TRBV2 and TRBJ2-5 genes on either side, the full variable domain is EPEVTQTPSHQVTQMGQEVILRCVPISNHLYFYWYRQILGQKVEFLVSFYNNEISEKSEIFDDQFSVERPDGSNFTLKIRSTKLEDSAMYFCASSEDALGTQYFGPGTRLLVL.